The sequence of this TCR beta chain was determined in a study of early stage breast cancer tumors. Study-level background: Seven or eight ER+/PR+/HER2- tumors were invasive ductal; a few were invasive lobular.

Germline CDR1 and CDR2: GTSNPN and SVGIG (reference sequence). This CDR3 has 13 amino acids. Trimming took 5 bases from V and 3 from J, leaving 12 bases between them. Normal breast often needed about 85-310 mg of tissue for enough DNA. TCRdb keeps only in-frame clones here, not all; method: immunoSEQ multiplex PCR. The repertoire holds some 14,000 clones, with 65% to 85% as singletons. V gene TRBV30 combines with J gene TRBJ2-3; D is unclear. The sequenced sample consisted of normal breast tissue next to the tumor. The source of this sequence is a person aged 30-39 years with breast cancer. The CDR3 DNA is TGTGCCTGGGCTGGGTGGGAAACAGATACGCAGTATTTT. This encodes CAWAGWETDTQYF.